This T cell receptor beta chain was sequenced in a study of T-cell reconstitution after alpha-beta-depleted transplantation in children. This CDR3 has 16 residues. Germline assignment: CDR1 LGHDT and CDR2 YNNKEL (reference sequence). V lost 4 bases to trimming and J lost 0 bases, with 16 bases between them. There are many counts of this clonotype. Unique molecular identifiers were incorporated into the prepared TCRbeta library. MiXCR, run by TCRdb on the PCR reads, gives a single entry per CDR3 protein. The table shows approximately 590,000 distinct CDR3 sequences, with approximately 10% occurring only once.

Source: PBMCs from the stem cell graft donor, taken from the stem cell graft. This chain links TRBV3-1 with TRBJ2-7; D might be TRBD2 (5 bases). The TCR sequence derives from a human donor who donated a stem cell graft to a child with acute myeloid leukemia. CDR3 loop: CASSPNPGDYSYEQYF. The DNA for the CDR3 is TGTGCCAGCAGCCCCAACCCAGGCGACTACTCCTACGAGCAGTACTTC.